The 18 T cell receptor beta chains below were found in one sample sequenced in a study of a mutant IDH1 vaccine in newly diagnosed glioma. These receptors' antigens are unknown. As for time point: week 11, during vaccination. The vaccine gave 300 ug of a 20-mer mutant IDH1 peptide subcutaneously per dose. Generated by immunoSEQ multiplex PCR, the TCRdb table keeps only in-frame clones and is missing some. Here the sample spans fewer than 70,000 clones, more than 80% being singletons. This specimen consisted of PBMCs, obtained from a glioma patient whose treatment included an IDH1 peptide vaccine. These receptors all come from a man between 25 and 39 years old with glioma.

This chain connects TRBV19 to TRBJ2-3, with D perhaps matching TRBD1 or TRBD2 (5 bases each). Germline loops: CDR1 LNHDA, CDR2 SQIVND (reference sequence). V was pared by 5 bases and J by 6 bases, with 15 bases between. The length of the CDR3 is 14 residues. CDR3 in DNA: TGTGCCAGTAGTGAGGTTACTTGGGACGATACGCAGTATTTT. It translates to CASSEVTWDDTQYF.

The chain combines TRBV15 with TRBJ2-1; D is possibly TRBD2 (6 bases). Germline assignment: CDR1 LNHNV and CDR2 YYDKDF (reference sequence). This CDR3 is 17 amino acids long. Trimming stripped 5 bases from V and 6 bases from J, with 23 bases between. Here the CDR3 reads CATSGARSTPGVNEQFF. The CDR3 DNA is TGTGCCACCAGCGGAGCTCGTTCGACACCGGGGGTCAATGAGCAGTTCTTC. The full variable domain, rest sourced from reference TRBV15 and TRBJ2-1, is DAMVIQNPRYQVTQFGKPVTLSCSQTLNHNVMYWYQQKSSQAPKLLFHYYDKDFNNEADTPDNFQSRRPNTSFCFLDIRSPGLGDTAMYLCATSGARSTPGVNEQFFGPGTRLTVL.

The V and J genes are TRBV30 and TRBJ2-2; D might be TRBD2 (6 bases). Germline CDR1 GTSNPN, CDR2 SVGIG (reference sequence). CDR3 size: 15 residues. The germline V and J ends were trimmed by 0 bases and 1 base, with 9 bases remaining between them. DNA for the CDR3: TGTGCCTGGAGTGTAGTAGCGGTGAACACCGGGGAGCTGTTTTTT. It translates to CAWSVVAVNTGELFF.

The chain employs TRBV7-2 and TRBJ2-7; D is unclear. CDR1 and CDR2 (germline): SGHTA, FQGNSA. V lost 2 bases to trimming and J lost 6 bases, with 8 bases between them. The CDR3 totals 12 residues. The CDR3: CASSLLSAEQYF. CDR3 sequence (DNA): TGTGCCAGCAGCTTATTGTCGGCCGAGCAGTACTTC.

The chain carries TRBV7-2 and TRBJ1-2; D gene uncertain. Germline lookup yields CDR1 SGHTA and CDR2 FQGNSA. V dropped 5 bases and J dropped 4 bases, with 17 bases sitting between them. This CDR3 spans 15 amino acids. The CDR3 DNA reads TGTGCCAGCAGCCCTTTTCTGGGGAAAGGCTATGGCTACACCTTC. It yields the protein CASSPFLGKGYGYTF.

The J gene is TRBJ1-2, the V gene TRBV7-9; a possible D gene is TRBD1 (5 bases). Germline assignment: CDR1 SEHNR and CDR2 FQNEAQ (reference sequence). Trimming removed 3 bases from V and 6 bases from J, with 8 bases in between. The CDR3 consists of 12 residues. DNA for the CDR3: TGTGCCAGCAGCTTTGGCAGGGATGGCTACACCTTC. This gives the protein CASSFGRDGYTF.

J is TRBJ1-1 and V is TRBV7-9; unclear D gene. Germline V CDR1 and CDR2: SEHNR, FQNEAQ (reference sequence). V was clipped by 2 bases and J by 12 bases, with 13 bases between them. This CDR3 is 12 amino acids long. The CDR3 bases are TGTGCCAGCAGCTTATTTGGGGAAGTGACTTTCTTT. The encoded protein is CASSLFGEVTFF.

The V and J genes are TRBV25-1 and TRBJ2-7; TRBD2 aligns across 8 bases. The CDR3 runs 15 residues. Germline trimming cut 2 bases from V and 3 bases from J; bases unmatched to any gene: 6. Per the germline V gene, CDR1 is MGHDK and CDR2 is SYGVNS. The CDR3 DNA sequence: TGTGCCAGCAGTGAAGCCGGCCTAGCGGGCTACGAGCAGTACTTC. It is translated as CASSEAGLAGYEQYF.

CDR3 sequence reads: CASSSNSKGGRNEQYF. The CDR3 nucleotides read TGTGCCAGCAGTTCGAATTCTAAGGGGGGGAGGAACGAGCAGTACTTC. V usage is TRBV27 and J usage is TRBJ2-7; a weak D match, TRBD2 (7 bases). CDR1 is MNHEY, CDR2 SMNVEV, per germline (reference sequence). V was cut by 4 bases and J by 5 bases, with 21 bases left in between. This CDR3 has 16 residues.

The chain employs TRBV5-1 and TRBJ2-6, with a possible D match to TRBD2 (5 bases). V gave up 7 bases and J gave up 0 bases, with 20 bases separating them. The CDR3 runs to 18 residues. The V gene's germline CDR1 is SGHRS and CDR2 YFSETQ. This CDR3 reads CASSPEGSLGSGANVLTF. In DNA form, the CDR3 reads TGCGCCAGCTCCCCAGAGGGCTCTTTAGGCTCTGGGGCCAACGTCCTGACTTTC. Drawing the rest from reference TRBV5-1 and TRBJ2-6, the complete variable domain is KAGVTQTPRYLIKTRGQQVTLSCSPISGHRSVSWYQQTPGQGLQFLFEYFSETQRNKGNFPGRFSGRQFSNSRSEMNVSTLELGDSALYLCASSPEGSLGSGANVLTFGAGSRLTVL.

As concerns this clone: Within the sample, other DNA sequences also encode this same CDR3. The V call is TRBV27, the J call TRBJ1-1; possibly TRBD1 for D (5 bases). The CDR3 extends over 14 amino acids. V was cut by 7 bases and J by 4 bases, with 16 bases left in between. Germline CDR1 MNHEY, CDR2 SMNVEV (reference sequence). The CDR3 nucleotides are TGTGCCAGCATTCAACACAGGTTGGGCACTGAAGCTTTCTTT. It translates to CASIQHRLGTEAFF.

The chain joins TRBV28 to TRBJ2-3; 8 bases agree with TRBD2. Per germline, CDR1 MDHEN and CDR2 SYDVKM. This CDR3 is 16 amino acids long. Germline trimming cut 2 bases from V and 1 base from J; bases unmatched to any gene: 5. CDR3 bases: TGTGCCAGCAGTTTAGGGACTAGTCGAGGCACAGATACGCAGTATTTT. It specifies CASSLGTSRGTDTQYF. Full variable domain (remainder filled in from reference TRBV28 and TRBJ2-3): DVKVTQSSRYLVKRTGEKVFLECVQDMDHENMFWYRQDPGLGLRLIYFSYDVKMKEKGDIPEGYSVSREKKERFSLILESASTNQTSMYLCASSLGTSRGTDTQYFGPGTRLTVL.

The CDR3 DNA sequence: TGTGCCAGCTCACCACCCGGGGCACGAACTGAAGCTTTCTTT. It is translated as CASSPPGARTEAFF. The V and J genes are TRBV18 and TRBJ1-1; maybe TRBD1 (5 bases). CDR3 length equals 14 residues. V was cut by 0 bases and J by 5 bases, with 10 bases left in between. Germline CDR1 and CDR2: KGHSH and LQKENI. The full variable domain, its missing parts supplied by reference TRBV18 and TRBJ1-1, is NAGVMQNPRHLVRRRGQEARLRCSPMKGHSHVYWYRQLPEEGLKFMVYLQKENIIDESGMPKERFSAEFPKEGPSILRIQQVVRGDSAAYFCASSPPGARTEAFFGQGTRLTVV.

The chain is built from TRBV5-1 and TRBJ2-1; 7 nucleotides align to TRBD1. J lost 8 bases, V lost 4 bases, and 9 bases had no gene match. The germline V gene has CDR1 SGHRS and CDR2 YFSETQ. The CDR3 has 14 amino acids. CDR3 sequence reads: CASSMGQIGDEQFF. CDR3 coding DNA: TGCGCCAGCAGCATGGGACAGATTGGCGATGAGCAGTTCTTC.

V gene TRBV4-1 combines with J gene TRBJ2-7; D remains unclear. The CDR3 has 16 residues. The V gene's germline CDR1 is MGHRA and CDR2 YSYEKL. The V end was cut by 0 bases, the J end by 2 bases, with 14 bases between. The CDR3 nucleotides are TGCGCCAGCAGCCAAGATATTCCAGTTCGCGCCTACGAGCAGTACTTC. It is translated as CASSQDIPVRAYEQYF.

This rearrangement joins TRBV27 to TRBJ2-5, with D unresolved. V dropped 8 bases and J dropped 0 bases, with 10 bases sitting between them. Germline values: CDR1 MNHEY, CDR2 SMNVEV (reference sequence). The CDR3 totals 13 residues. CDR3 protein: CASSTGYQETQYF. CDR3 nucleotide sequence: TGTGCCAGCTCGACCGGGTACCAAGAGACCCAGTACTTC.

For the CDR3, the DNA is TGTGCCAGCAGTTGGCAGGGGAGCGATCAGCCCCAGCATTTT. Its translation is CASSWQGSDQPQHF. The gene calls are TRBV6-1 and TRBJ1-5; possible D gene TRBD1, 6 bases. Germline assignment: CDR1 MNHNS and CDR2 SASEGT. The CDR3 extends over 14 amino acids. Trimming took off 5 bases at V and 5 bases at J, with 13 bases between the two ends.

The rearrangement joins TRBV5-1 to TRBJ2-7; 7 bases align to TRBD2. The CDR3 is 16 residues long. Trimming removed 4 bases from V and 3 bases from J; junction bases left unmatched: 13. Per the germline V gene, CDR1 is SGHRS and CDR2 is YFSETQ. CDR3 residues: CASSPPGGGEIYEQYF. The CDR3 DNA sequence: TGCGCCAGCAGCCCCCCGGGGGGAGGGGAAATCTACGAGCAGTACTTC. The full variable domain, its missing parts supplied by reference TRBV5-1 and TRBJ2-7, is KAGVTQTPRYLIKTRGQQVTLSCSPISGHRSVSWYQQTPGQGLQFLFEYFSETQRNKGNFPGRFSGRQFSNSRSEMNVSTLELGDSALYLCASSPPGGGEIYEQYFGPGTRLTVT.